One sample yielded the 30 T cell receptor beta chains listed below, sequenced in a study of cytomegalovirus exposure and HLA in healthy donors. Both 60 Vbeta primers and 13 Jbeta primers went into the PCR. Sequencing used immunoSEQ multiplex PCR; TCRdb keeps in-frame clones, though not all of them. The sample includes 150,000 to 200,000 clones, roughly 77% seen only once; the top ten take more than 0.35%. The source material was PBMCs. These receptor sequences come from a male donor in good health and CMV-seropositive.

This clone has more than one count but fewer than ten. The chain recombines TRBV19 with TRBJ2-7, with 8 nucleotides matching TRBD2. The V gene's germline CDR1 is LNHDA and CDR2 SQIVND (reference sequence). The trim removed 3 bases at V and 3 bases at J, leaving 1 base unmatched. CDR3 length: 13 residues. The CDR3 bases are TGTGCCAGTAGTATTAGCGGGATCTACGAGCAGTACTTC. As protein: CASSISGIYEQYF.

The CDR3 coding sequence is TGTGCCAGCAGTGTTGACAGGGATTGGTGGACTGAAGCTTTCTTT. Its protein product is CASSVDRDWWTEAFF. This chain joins TRBV2 and TRBJ1-1, with TRBD1 identical over 7 bases. The CDR3 sequence is 15 residues long. Looked up from germline, CDR1 is SNHLY and CDR2 is FYNNEI. J gave up 5 bases and V 4 bases, and 10 bases lay outside the gene matches. Full variable domain (rest looked up from reference TRBV2 and TRBJ1-1): EPEVTQTPSHQVTQMGQEVILRCVPISNHLYFYWYRQILGQKVEFLVSFYNNEISEKSEIFDDQFSVERPDGSNFTLKIRSTKLEDSAMYFCASSVDRDWWTEAFFGQGTRLTVV.

The chain combines TRBV9 with TRBJ1-5, with D possibly being TRBD1 (6 bases). Deletions cut 2 bases from V and 0 bases from J, with 15 bases between. Germline CDR1 reads SGDLS; CDR2 reads YYNGEE. This CDR3 is 17 amino acids long. CDR3: CASSVARGGNSNQPQHF. DNA for the CDR3: TGTGCCAGCAGCGTGGCAAGGGGGGGGAATAGCAATCAGCCCCAGCATTTT.

This chain links TRBV7-2 with TRBJ1-2; 8 positions agree with TRBD1. CDR3 size: 15 residues. After removal of 5 bases from V and 2 bases from J, the junction contained 7 bases not matched to a gene. Germline CDR1 reads SGHTA; CDR2 reads FQGNSA. CDR3 in amino acids: CASSVRQGANYGYTF. The CDR3 DNA sequence: TGTGCCAGCAGCGTGCGTCAGGGGGCCAACTATGGCTACACCTTC.

J is TRBJ2-1 and V is TRBV7-9, with D perhaps matching TRBD1 (6 bases). The germline V gene has CDR1 SEHNR and CDR2 FQNEAQ (reference sequence). The CDR3 totals 14 residues. V gave up 5 bases and J gave up 3 bases, with 11 bases separating them. In nucleotides, the CDR3 is TGTGCCAGCAGCCTCCGGACAGACTACAATGAGCAGTTCTTC. It yields the protein CASSLRTDYNEQFF.

The V gene is TRBV5-1, the J gene TRBJ2-2, with D tentatively TRBD2 (5 bases). Trimming cost V 0 bases and J 0 bases, with 9 bases left between them. CDR3 length: 16 amino acids. The germline V gene encodes CDR1 SGHRS and CDR2 YFSETQ. The CDR3 reads CASSLELAPNTGELFF. DNA of the CDR3: TGCGCCAGCAGCTTGGAGTTAGCGCCGAACACCGGGGAGCTGTTTTTT.

The V gene is TRBV5-4, the J gene TRBJ1-1; possibly TRBD1 for D (6 bases). Trimming removed 5 bases at V and 4 bases at J, with 18 bases between. CDR1 and CDR2 (germline): SGHNT, YYREEE (reference sequence). This CDR3 has 15 residues. CDR3 protein: CASRHNREGGTEAFF. DNA for the CDR3: TGTGCCAGCAGGCACAACAGGGAGGGAGGCACTGAAGCTTTCTTT.

The V gene is TRBV7-3, the J gene TRBJ2-1; no firm D call. The germline V gene has CDR1 SGHTA and CDR2 FQGTGA. The CDR3 has 11 residues. V shed 5 bases and J shed 5 bases, with 4 bases lying between them. In DNA, the CDR3 is TGTGCCAGCAGCACAGACAATGAGCAGTTCTTC. It yields the protein CASSTDNEQFF.

The rearrangement links TRBV7-8 to TRBJ2-7; 7 bases map to TRBD1. This CDR3 has 15 amino acids. V shed 5 bases, J shed 5 bases, and the junction held 12 bases outside the gene matches. Germline CDR1 SGHVS, CDR2 FQNEAQ. DNA of the CDR3: TGTGCCAGCAGCCCCACAACAGGGGCCCGGAACGAGCAGTACTTC. Encoded protein: CASSPTTGARNEQYF.

The chain combines TRBV19 with TRBJ2-1, with D perhaps TRBD1 (6 bases). The V gene lost 5 bases and the J gene lost 0 bases, with 11 bases spanning the gap. This CDR3 is 15 amino acids long. The germline gives CDR1 LNHDA, CDR2 SQIVND (reference sequence). CDR3 bases: TGTGCCAGTAGTCAATACAGGGTCTCCTACAATGAGCAGTTCTTC. Translation: CASSQYRVSYNEQFF. The whole variable domain, filled in from reference TRBV19 and TRBJ2-1, reads DGGITQSPKYLFRKEGQNVTLSCEQNLNHDAMYWYRQDPGQGLRLIYYSQIVNDFQKGDIAEGYSVSREKKESFPLTVTSAQKNPTAFYLCASSQYRVSYNEQFFGPGTRLTVL.

The V gene is TRBV5-1, the J gene TRBJ1-3; 9 bases line up with TRBD1. Germline lookup yields CDR1 SGHRS and CDR2 YFSETQ. The CDR3 is made up of 16 amino acids. Trimming cost V 4 bases and J 1 base; bases outside gene matches: 6. The CDR3 DNA is TGCGCCAGCAGCCCCCGAGGGACAGGGTCTGGAAACACCATATATTTT. Translated: CASSPRGTGSGNTIYF.

The CDR3 here is CASSDSSRGDGYTF. The DNA of the CDR3 is TGTGCCAGCAGTGACTCGAGTCGGGGGGATGGCTACACCTTC. The gene calls are TRBV6-4 and TRBJ1-2, with D possibly being TRBD1 (5 bases). V shed 0 bases and J shed 6 bases, with 11 bases lying between them. The germline V gene has CDR1 MRHNA and CDR2 SNTAGT. The CDR3 covers 14 residues.

The CDR3 here is CASSGLAGAHEQYF. The CDR3 nucleotides are TGTGCCAGCAGCGGACTAGCGGGAGCCCACGAGCAGTACTTC. This chain uses TRBV6-5 with TRBJ2-7; 13 bases line up with TRBD2. The V and J ends lost 6 bases and 5 bases, in that order; junction bases with no gene match: 4. The CDR3 is made up of 14 amino acids. CDR1 and CDR2 from the germline V gene are MNHEY and SVGAGI.

The CDR3 protein is CASSWDLSGAYEQYF. CDR3 nucleotides: TGTGCCAGCAGCTGGGACCTCTCAGGGGCCTACGAGCAGTACTTC. V gene TRBV5-4 combines with J gene TRBJ2-7, with D maybe TRBD1 (6 bases). This CDR3 spans 15 amino acids. Trimming took 3 bases from V and 2 from J, leaving 15 bases between them. The germline V gene has CDR1 SGHNT and CDR2 YYREEE (reference sequence).

The chain has TRBV7-2 and TRBJ1-6, with TRBD1 as a possible D gene (5 bases). The V end was cut by 2 bases, the J end by 9 bases, with 17 bases between. The germline CDR1 and CDR2 sequences are SGHTA and FQGNSA. There are 16 residues in the CDR3. DNA of the CDR3: TGTGCCAGCAGCTTAAGAGGAGGGGACGGCGGTTCACCCCTCCACTTT. Protein sequence: CASSLRGGDGGSPLHF.

The chain couples TRBV15 to TRBJ2-1; D possibly corresponds to TRBD2 (6 bases). This CDR3 region has 16 residues. Trimming left V 3 bases short and J 7 bases short, with 19 bases between. The germline CDR1 and CDR2 sequences are LNHNV and YYDKDF (reference sequence). The CDR3 region is CATSSPSYGGSNEQFF. Written as DNA, the CDR3 is TGTGCCACCAGCAGCCCCTCCTATGGGGGGTCAAATGAGCAGTTCTTC.

Note on this clone: A read error may produce the germline difference seen at one junction end. The V and J genes are TRBV7-9 and TRBJ1-6; no definite D call. This CDR3 comprises 17 residues. Germline V gene sequence: CDR1 SEHNR, CDR2 FQNEAQ (reference sequence). Here the CDR3 reads CSSSLATPQRDNSPLHF. CDR3 coding DNA: TGTTCCAGCAGCTTAGCAACTCCTCAGAGGGATAATTCACCCCTCCACTTT.

V and J are TRBV7-9 and TRBJ2-3, with TRBD2 identical over 8 bases. Germline V gene sequence: CDR1 SEHNR, CDR2 FQNEAQ (reference sequence). This CDR3 is 14 amino acids long. Trimming took 5 bases from V and 9 from J; bases not matched to a gene: 10. The CDR3 spells CASSPSGGWMTQYF. The CDR3 DNA reads as TGTGCCAGCAGCCCGAGCGGGGGCTGGATGACGCAGTATTTT. Variable domain in full (rest from reference TRBV7-9 and TRBJ2-3): DTGVSQNPRHKITKRGQNVTFRCDPISEHNRLYWYRQTLGQGPEFLTYFQNEAQLEKSRLLSDRFSAERPKGSFSTLEIQRTEQGDSAMYLCASSPSGGWMTQYFGPGTRLTVL.

A few counts support this clone. This rearrangement joins TRBV15 to TRBJ2-1; tentatively, D is TRBD2 (5 bases). This CDR3 has 15 residues. The germline gives CDR1 LNHNV, CDR2 YYDKDF (reference sequence). Trimming shortened V by 1 base and J by 8 bases, and 15 bases separated the two germline ends. The CDR3 spells CATSRGEGYTDEQFF. The DNA of the CDR3 is TGTGCCACCAGCAGAGGAGAGGGCTACACGGATGAGCAGTTCTTC.

The chain has TRBV5-5 and TRBJ2-7; D might be TRBD2 (5 bases). Trimming removed 0 bases at V and 9 bases at J, with 22 bases between. There are 16 residues in the CDR3. Germline assignment: CDR1 SGHKS and CDR2 YYEKEE (reference sequence). The CDR3 DNA reads TGTGCCAGCAGCTTGGATCGGAGTGGACGCCTAAGCGGGCAGTACTTC. This gives the protein CASSLDRSGRLSGQYF.

The rearrangement links TRBV15 to TRBJ2-5; 9 nucleotides align to TRBD1. The CDR3 is 15 amino acids. Germline assignment: CDR1 LNHNV and CDR2 YYDKDF (reference sequence). The trim removed 5 bases at V and 7 bases at J, leaving 11 bases unmatched. This CDR3 reads CATSPEPGQGRTQYF. The DNA of the CDR3 is TGTGCCACCAGCCCAGAGCCGGGACAGGGACGGACCCAGTACTTC.

The chain employs TRBV30 and TRBJ2-3; 12 positions match TRBD1. Losses at the gene ends were 5 bases for V and 3 bases for J; bases not matched to a gene: 9. CDR3 length: 16 amino acids. In germline, CDR1 is GTSNPN, CDR2 SVGIG (reference sequence). The CDR3 DNA sequence: TGTGCCTGGGGAAGGGACAGGGGGCAAGGGACAGATACGCAGTATTTT. Encoded protein: CAWGRDRGQGTDTQYF.

This chain uses TRBV7-9 with TRBJ1-1; unclear D gene. Germline V lookup: CDR1 SEHNR, CDR2 FQNEAQ (reference sequence). V dropped 3 bases and J dropped 5 bases, with 7 bases sitting between them. The length of the CDR3 is 12 residues. The CDR3 is CASSFAGTEAFF. The DNA for the CDR3 is TGTGCCAGCAGCTTCGCGGGAACTGAAGCTTTCTTT.

The CDR3 here is CASSSRGGRYEQYF. In DNA, the CDR3 is TGTGCCAGCAGCTCTAGGGGTGGGAGGTACGAGCAGTACTTC. V usage is TRBV7-2 and J usage is TRBJ2-7; possible D gene TRBD2, 6 bases. With 4 bases removed from V and 4 bases from J, the gap between germline ends came to 14 bases. CDR3 size: 14 residues. The V gene's germline CDR1 is SGHTA and CDR2 FQGNSA.

V is TRBV19 and J is TRBJ2-7; 8 nucleotides agree with TRBD2. The CDR3 totals 15 residues. V was pared by 5 bases and J by 5 bases, with 11 bases of the junction left unmatched. Germline V gene lookup returns CDR1 LNHDA and CDR2 SQIVND (reference sequence). The CDR3 loop reads CASSPKAGVYDEQYF. Written as DNA, the CDR3 is TGTGCCAGTAGTCCTAAAGCGGGAGTTTATGACGAGCAGTACTTC.

This clone was picked up a small number of times. The chain has TRBV7-9 and TRBJ1-6; D might be TRBD1 (6 bases). Germline V gene sequence: CDR1 SEHNR, CDR2 FQNEAQ (reference sequence). V dropped 3 bases and J dropped 2 bases, with 8 bases sitting between them. The CDR3 has 15 residues. The CDR3, as DNA: TGTGCCAGCAGCTTTGACAGGCCCTATAATTCACCCCTCCACTTT. Translating gives CASSFDRPYNSPLHF.

This clone came up a few times. This sequence joins TRBV28 and TRBJ1-2; 10 bases are a match to TRBD1. This CDR3 spans 14 amino acids. Trimming removed 7 bases from V and 9 bases from J; junction bases left unmatched: 11. Germline-derived CDR1 and CDR2 are MDHEN and SYDVKM. The CDR3 loop reads CASTTPGQGRRYTF. The CDR3 DNA follows: TGTGCCAGCACCACTCCGGGACAGGGGAGACGCTACACCTTC.

The V gene is TRBV9, the J gene TRBJ2-7, with TRBD2 matching 14 bases. The J segment lost 6 bases and the V segment lost 5 bases, leaving 13 bases of the junction unmatched. The CDR3 is 17 residues long. Germline CDR1 is SGDLS and CDR2 is YYNGEE. The CDR3 coding sequence is TGTGCCAGCAGTTCAGCCAGGGGACTAGCGGGAGTGGGCGAGCAGTACTTC. As protein: CASSSARGLAGVGEQYF.

The CDR3 is CASRSGLAPSYEQYF. CDR3 sequence (DNA): TGTGCCAGCAGGTCCGGACTAGCGCCCTCCTACGAGCAGTACTTC. V and J are TRBV7-2 and TRBJ2-7; TRBD2 agrees at 9 bases. This CDR3 spans 15 amino acids. CDR1 is SGHTA and CDR2 is FQGNSA in the germline V gene. J gave up 0 bases and V 6 bases, and 6 bases lay outside the gene matches.

This rearrangement joins TRBV4-3 to TRBJ2-1, with 10 positions matching TRBD1. The CDR3 spans 17 residues. V lost 0 bases, J lost 6 bases, and 8 bases stayed unmatched. Germline V gene data show CDR1 as LGHNA and CDR2 as YSLEER. CDR3 protein: CASSQDPPGQGSNEQFF. As DNA, the CDR3 is TGCGCCAGCAGCCAAGATCCTCCGGGACAGGGGAGCAATGAGCAGTTCTTC.